The clone carrying this TCR beta chain came up a few times. No antigen is known for it. PCR was performed using 60 Vbeta and 13 Jbeta primers. Sequencing used immunoSEQ multiplex PCR; TCRdb keeps in-frame clones, though not all of them. This table holds roughly 89,000 clones, 55% to 70% found once. The data derive from a study of cytomegalovirus exposure and HLA in healthy donors. Overall study results and limits: For most TCR beta V segments, an earlier analysis put the productive rate at about 87% or about 30% of the time. The authors enumerated 164 TCR beta chains as linked to cytomegalovirus. The Asian-associated ancestry cluster reportedly had fewer N-insertions than the approximately 630-donor mean in a later analysis.

CDR1 is LNHNV and CDR2 is YYDKDF in the germline V gene (reference sequence). With V trimmed by 8 bases and J by 4 bases, 8 bases remained unmatched. This CDR3 has 15 residues. The sample taken for sequencing was PBMCs. The V call is TRBV15, the J call TRBJ2-3; 11 nucleotides match TRBD1. The sequence derives from a woman between 50 and 59 years old in good health and CMV-seropositive. This CDR3 reads CATGFWTGGADTQYF. CDR3 in DNA: TGTGCCACCGGATTTTGGACAGGGGGCGCAGATACGCAGTATTTT.